The 15 T cell receptor beta chains below all came from one sample that was sequenced in a study of read filtering for tumor transcriptome and immune sequencing. Molecular barcoded adaptors covering alpha/delta and beta/gamma chains were used on approximately 400 ng RNA. One entry per CDR3 protein, called by TCRdb with MiXCR from the reads. The data show 30,000 to 40,000 distinct CDR3 sequences, about 12% seen once. Sequencing input: a population of CD138-negative cells sorted from bone marrow. These receptors were collected from a donor at least 40 years old with multiple myeloma.

Many counts were recorded for this clonotype. The J gene is TRBJ1-1, the V gene TRBV27, with D possibly being TRBD1 (5 bases). The CDR3 loop spans 13 amino acids. Germline values: CDR1 MNHEY, CDR2 SMNVEV (reference sequence). Trimming pared 6 bases from V and 1 base from J, leaving 9 bases between. CDR3 sequence (DNA): TGTGCCAGCAGCCTCCAGGGGAACACTGAAGCTTTCTTT. It is translated as CASSLQGNTEAFF.

This clonotype came up many times. This chain connects TRBV20-1 to TRBJ2-1; 7 nucleotides line up with TRBD1. CDR1 is DFQATT and CDR2 is SNEGSKA in the germline V gene (reference sequence). CDR3 size: 14 residues. After removal of 5 bases from V and 0 bases from J, the junction contained 4 bases not matched to a gene. CDR3 sequence reads: CSAYTGASYNEQFF. The DNA for the CDR3 is TGCAGTGCTTACACAGGGGCCTCCTACAATGAGCAGTTCTTC.

This clonotype was seen ten or more times. CDR3 region: CASSLFGTGVLTDTQYF. CDR3 DNA sequence: TGTGCCAGCAGCTTGTTCGGGACAGGGGTTCTGACAGATACGCAGTATTTT. The chain is built from TRBV5-5 and TRBJ2-3; 10 bases match TRBD1. Germline V gene data show CDR1 as SGHKS and CDR2 as YYEKEE (reference sequence). V lost 1 base to trimming and J lost 3 bases; unmatched junction nucleotides: 8. The CDR3 runs 17 residues.

This clonotype has ten or more counts. This chain joins TRBV28 and TRBJ2-7; 8 bases agree with TRBD1. Germline CDR1 reads MDHEN; CDR2 reads SYDVKM. The CDR3 sequence is 13 residues long. With V trimmed by 11 bases and J by 7 bases, 13 bases remained unmatched. The CDR3 sequence is CAAPQGASLEQYF. The DNA for the CDR3 is TGTGCCGCCCCTCAGGGGGCCTCCCTGGAGCAGTACTTC.

This clonotype was observed many times. The rearrangement joins TRBV20-1 to TRBJ2-7; 7 nucleotides align to TRBD1. V lost 0 bases, J lost 4 bases, and 6 bases stayed unmatched. Germline CDR1 and CDR2: DFQATT and SNEGSKA (reference sequence). There are 14 residues in the CDR3. The CDR3 sequence: CSAREGGKEYEQYF. The CDR3 DNA is TGCAGTGCTAGAGAAGGGGGCAAGGAGTACGAGCAGTACTTC.

Many counts were recorded for this clonotype. The V gene is TRBV13, the J gene TRBJ2-5; no firm D call. The CDR3 length is 14 residues. Germline loops: CDR1 PRHDT, CDR2 FYEKMQ (reference sequence). Trimming took off 5 bases at V and 1 base at J, with 11 bases between the two ends. The CDR3 DNA reads as TGTGCCAGCAGCACCTGGCGGACCCAAGAGACCCAGTACTTC. It specifies CASSTWRTQETQYF. The full variable domain, in which reference TRBV13 and TRBJ2-5 provide the parts outside the CDR3, is AAGVIQSPRHLIKEKRETATLKCYPIPRHDTVYWYQQGPGQDPQFLISFYEKMQSDKGSIPDRFSAQQFSDYHSELNMSSLELGDSALYFCASSTWRTQETQYFGPGTRLLVL.

This clonotype came up many times. The CDR3 nucleotides read TGTGCCAGCAGCATATCCGGGACTAGCGGGGGGGCCAAAGAGCAGTTCTTC. This translates into CASSISGTSGGAKEQFF. The chain employs TRBV7-2 and TRBJ2-1; 16 nucleotides match TRBD2. This CDR3 has 17 amino acids. V was clipped by 5 bases and J by 10 bases; unmatched bases: 11. The germline V gene has CDR1 SGHTA and CDR2 FQGNSA.

This clonotype was seen at least ten times. The V and J genes are TRBV10-3 and TRBJ2-7; D unclear. Trimming took 0 bases from V and 3 from J, leaving 3 bases between them. Per the germline V gene, CDR1 is ENHRY and CDR2 is SYGVKD. The CDR3 is 12 residues long. The CDR3 sequence: CAISESVYEQYF. Written as DNA, the CDR3 is TGTGCCATCAGTGAGTCTGTCTACGAGCAGTACTTC.

This clonotype was seen repeatedly, ten times or more. The gene calls are TRBV7-2 and TRBJ1-1, with D maybe TRBD1 (6 bases). This CDR3 is 17 amino acids long. Trimming removed 1 base at V and 2 bases at J, with 17 bases between. CDR1 and CDR2 from the germline V gene are SGHTA and FQGNSA. In nucleotides, the CDR3 is TGTGCCAGCAGCTTAGGCTGGAGGGGGATCCGAAACACTGAAGCTTTCTTT. It codes for CASSLGWRGIRNTEAFF.

This clonotype was detected many times. The chain uses TRBV6-2 or TRBV6-3 and TRBJ1-1; D unresolved. CDR1 and CDR2 from the germline V gene are MNHEY and SVGEGT. The V end lost 4 bases, the J end lost 0 bases, and 12 bases lay between the germline ends. The CDR3 spans 15 residues. This CDR3 is CASSWVGLMNTEAFF. The CDR3 region has the DNA TGTGCCAGCAGTTGGGTAGGGCTGATGAACACTGAAGCTTTCTTT.

There are many counts of this clonotype. The gene calls are TRBV10-2 and TRBJ2-1; D gene unclear. This CDR3 is built from 10 residues. The germline V gene encodes CDR1 WSHSY and CDR2 SAAADI. Trimming cost V 7 bases and J 5 bases, with 3 bases left between them. The CDR3 reads CASNDNEQFF. The CDR3 region has the DNA TGCGCCAGCAATGACAATGAGCAGTTCTTC.

In this sample, this clonotype turned up many times. The chain employs TRBV6-5 and TRBJ2-7, with D maybe TRBD2 (6 bases). The germline V gene encodes CDR1 MNHEY and CDR2 SVGAGI. The CDR3 totals 12 residues. The V end lost 11 bases, the J end lost 2 bases, and 13 bases lay between the germline ends. The chain's CDR3 is CAFAGQTYEQYF. CDR3 nucleotide sequence: TGTGCCTTCGCGGGGCAGACCTACGAGCAGTACTTC.

Concerning this clonotype itself: A much larger clone lies a single base off, so this may be a read error. This rearrangement joins TRBV23-1 to TRBJ1-2, with a tentative D call TRBD1 (5 bases). TRBV23-1 is treated as an ORF (open reading frame) with a function not yet certain. Trimming took 6 bases from V and 7 from J, leaving 18 bases between them. CDR3 size: 14 residues. The CDR3 protein is CASRGPSGKGGYTF. The DNA for the CDR3 is TGCGCCAGCAGGGGCCCCTCAGGGAAGGGTGGCTACACCTTC.

This clonotype was detected ten times or more. This chain joins TRBV20-1 and TRBJ2-7; 7 bases line up with TRBD1. CDR1 and CDR2 (germline): DFQATT, SNEGSKA (reference sequence). J gave up 5 bases and V 5 bases, and 6 bases lay outside the gene matches. The CDR3 loop spans 12 amino acids. CDR3 loop: CSAWDSGDEQYF. The CDR3 DNA follows: TGCAGTGCTTGGGACAGCGGAGACGAGCAGTACTTC.

This clonotype occurred many times. The chain employs TRBV2 and TRBJ2-1, with TRBD2 as a possible D gene (7 bases). The CDR3 is made up of 16 amino acids. Germline V CDR1 and CDR2: SNHLY, FYNNEI. Trimming shortened V by 0 bases and J by 7 bases, and 16 bases separated the two germline ends. The CDR3 here is CASSEAGGGRFNEQFF. The CDR3 nucleotides are TGTGCCAGCAGTGAAGCTGGGGGGGGCAGGTTTAATGAGCAGTTCTTC.